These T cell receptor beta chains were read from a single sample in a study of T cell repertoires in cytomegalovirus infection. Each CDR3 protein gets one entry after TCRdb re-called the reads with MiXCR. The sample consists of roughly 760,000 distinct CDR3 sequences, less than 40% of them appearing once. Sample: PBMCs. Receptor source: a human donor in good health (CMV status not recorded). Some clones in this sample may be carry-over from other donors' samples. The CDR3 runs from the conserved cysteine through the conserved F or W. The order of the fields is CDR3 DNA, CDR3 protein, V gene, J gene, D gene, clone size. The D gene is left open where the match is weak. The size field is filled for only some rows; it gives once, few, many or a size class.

CDR3 DNA: TGCAGTGCCCTGGGCAGCGAAGAGACCCAGTACTTC; CDR3 protein: CSALGSEETQYF; V gene: TRBV20-1; J gene: TRBJ2-5; D gene: NA; clone size: few
CDR3 DNA: TGTGCCAGCAGTGAAGTCCGGGGACTTGTAAGGCCCCAGCATTTT; CDR3 protein: CASSEVRGLVRPQHF; V gene: TRBV6-1; J gene: TRBJ1-5; D gene: NA; clone size: NA
CDR3 DNA: TGTGCCAGCAGTCCAGGACCGGGATCTAACTATGGCTACACCTTC; CDR3 protein: CASSPGPGSNYGYTF; V gene: TRBV28; J gene: TRBJ1-2; D gene: NA; clone size: NA
CDR3 DNA: TGTGCCAGCAGCGTATTTGATACAGGGAGCTCCTACAATGAGCAGTTCTTC; CDR3 protein: CASSVFDTGSSYNEQFF; V gene: TRBV9; J gene: TRBJ2-1; D gene: NA; clone size: NA
CDR3 DNA: TGCAGTGCTACCCTAGCGGGACCCCTTTCCCAGTACTTC; CDR3 protein: CSATLAGPLSQYF; V gene: TRBV20-1; J gene: TRBJ2-7; D gene: TRBD2; clone size: few
CDR3 DNA: TGTGCCAGCAGTTCCAGGACAGGGAGGGATACGCAGTATTTT; CDR3 protein: CASSSRTGRDTQYF; V gene: TRBV12-3/TRBV12-4; J gene: TRBJ2-3; D gene: TRBD1; clone size: few
CDR3 DNA: TGTGCCAGCCACCCTGGAATGCGGGGAAACACCATATATTTT; CDR3 protein: CASHPGMRGNTIYF; V gene: TRBV6-5; J gene: TRBJ1-3; D gene: NA; clone size: NA
CDR3 DNA: TGTGCCAGCAGTCCGGGACACCATCAGCCCCAGCATTTT; CDR3 protein: CASSPGHHQPQHF; V gene: TRBV6-1; J gene: TRBJ1-5; D gene: NA; clone size: few
CDR3 DNA: TGTGCCACCAGCGCAATACTCACAGATACGCAGTATTTT; CDR3 protein: CATSAILTDTQYF; V gene: TRBV15; J gene: TRBJ2-3; D gene: NA; clone size: few
CDR3 DNA: TGTGCCAGCGGCAAATGGATTCGGGGGAACACTGAAGCTTTCTTT; CDR3 protein: CASGKWIRGNTEAFF; V gene: TRBV28; J gene: TRBJ1-1; D gene: NA; clone size: few
CDR3 DNA: TGTGCCAGCGGACCGTGGAATGAGCAGTTCTTC; CDR3 protein: CASGPWNEQFF; V gene: TRBV5-6; J gene: TRBJ2-1; D gene: NA; clone size: NA
CDR3 DNA: TGTGCCAGCAGCCTCCCCCGAGGAGGGAGCTCCTACAATGAGCAGTTCTTC; CDR3 protein: CASSLPRGGSSYNEQFF; V gene: TRBV6-1; J gene: TRBJ2-1; D gene: NA; clone size: many
CDR3 DNA: TGTGCCAGCAGTTCCGGGGATCTCTTCGGGGCTTTCTTT; CDR3 protein: CASSSGDLFGAFF; V gene: TRBV6-5; J gene: TRBJ1-1; D gene: NA; clone size: NA
CDR3 DNA: TGTGCCAGCAAGGTGTCGGGCGTTTATGGCTACACCTTC; CDR3 protein: CASKVSGVYGYTF; V gene: TRBV28; J gene: TRBJ1-2; D gene: NA; clone size: NA
CDR3 DNA: TGCAGTGCTAGAGCCCCACAGGGCCGCACAGATACGCAGTATTTT; CDR3 protein: CSARAPQGRTDTQYF; V gene: TRBV20-1; J gene: TRBJ2-3; D gene: NA; clone size: NA
CDR3 DNA: TGTGCCAGCAGCTTAGTGAGGGGGCGGGGGAGCAATCAGCCCGCGCATTTT; CDR3 protein: CASSLVRGRGSNQPAHF; V gene: TRBV7-2; J gene: TRBJ1-5; D gene: TRBD1; clone size: NA
CDR3 DNA: TGCAGTGCTAGACAGGGCATAGCCAAAAACATTCAGTACTTC; CDR3 protein: CSARQGIAKNIQYF; V gene: TRBV20-1; J gene: TRBJ2-4; D gene: NA; clone size: NA
CDR3 DNA: TGCGCCAGCACCCCAGGGGTGAGCTCTGGGGCCCACGTCCTGCCTTTC; CDR3 protein: CASTPGVSSGAHVLPF; V gene: TRBV5-1; J gene: TRBJ2-6; D gene: NA; clone size: NA
CDR3 DNA: TGCAGCGTTGTGCCCGGACAGGGGGAGCAGTACTTC; CDR3 protein: CSVVPGQGEQYF; V gene: TRBV29-1; J gene: TRBJ2-7; D gene: TRBD1; clone size: once
CDR3 DNA: TGTGCCAGCAGCTTAAGACGACCGAGGAACACCGGGGAGCTGTTTTTT; CDR3 protein: CASSLRRPRNTGELFF; V gene: TRBV7-3; J gene: TRBJ2-2; D gene: NA; clone size: NA
CDR3 DNA: TGTGCCAGCAGTGGGGGGCAGCTAGAGACCCAGTACTTC; CDR3 protein: CASSGGQLETQYF; V gene: TRBV2; J gene: TRBJ2-5; D gene: NA; clone size: NA
CDR3 DNA: TGTGCCAGCAGTCCCCCGGGCCGCCATGGCTACACCTTC; CDR3 protein: CASSPPGRHGYTF; V gene: TRBV27; J gene: TRBJ1-2; D gene: NA; clone size: many
CDR3 DNA: TGTGCCACCAGCAGAGATGGGGGAGCCATTCAGTACTTC; CDR3 protein: CATSRDGGAIQYF; V gene: TRBV15; J gene: TRBJ2-4; D gene: NA; clone size: NA
CDR3 DNA: TGTGCCAGCACCTCACTCAATATCAATCAGCCCCAGCATTTT; CDR3 protein: CASTSLNINQPQHF; V gene: TRBV6-2/TRBV6-3; J gene: TRBJ1-5; D gene: NA; clone size: few
CDR3 DNA: TGTGCCACCAGACCCAGAGTGGGGGGCGCCACTGAAGCTTTCTTT; CDR3 protein: CATRPRVGGATEAFF; V gene: TRBV24-1; J gene: TRBJ1-1; D gene: NA; clone size: few
CDR3 DNA: TGCAGTGCTAGCCTGGGACAGGCCAAATACGAGCAGTACTTC; CDR3 protein: CSASLGQAKYEQYF; V gene: TRBV20-1; J gene: TRBJ2-7; D gene: TRBD1; clone size: few
CDR3 DNA: TGTGCCAGCAGCCAAGATGCGGGGGGCGCCAGGGCTGAAGCTTTCTTT; CDR3 protein: CASSQDAGGARAEAFF; V gene: TRBV3-1; J gene: TRBJ1-1; D gene: NA; clone size: NA
CDR3 DNA: TGTGCCAGCTCGACAGGACGCCATCTCTCTGGGGCCAACGTCCTGACTTTC; CDR3 protein: CASSTGRHLSGANVLTF; V gene: TRBV12-3/TRBV12-4; J gene: TRBJ2-6; D gene: NA; clone size: NA
CDR3 DNA: TGTGCCAGTCTCCCCGGCCGCCGGACTGAAGATACGCAGTATTTT; CDR3 protein: CASLPGRRTEDTQYF; V gene: TRBV6-2/TRBV6-3; J gene: TRBJ2-3; D gene: NA; clone size: many
CDR3 DNA: TGTGCCAGCACCACCTCGAAAGAGACCCAGTACTTC; CDR3 protein: CASTTSKETQYF; V gene: TRBV28; J gene: TRBJ2-5; D gene: NA; clone size: NA
CDR3 DNA: TGCGCCAGCAGCTTGGATACGGGGCCGGGGCCCCAGCATTTT; CDR3 protein: CASSLDTGPGPQHF; V gene: TRBV5-1; J gene: TRBJ1-5; D gene: NA; clone size: NA
CDR3 DNA: TGTGCCAGCAGCAGGGACAGGGACACTGGGGTTTACAATGAGCAGTTCTTC; CDR3 protein: CASSRDRDTGVYNEQFF; V gene: TRBV7-2; J gene: TRBJ2-1; D gene: TRBD1; clone size: NA